The 10 T cell receptor beta chains in this list originate from one sample, sequenced in a study of beta chain features in type 1 diabetes. Every bit of the isolated RNA underwent reverse transcription, so sequencing read expressed TCRB transcripts. Sequenced by immunoSEQ multiplex PCR; TCRdb stores in-frame clones only, minus some. The sample shows about 180,000 clones, around 13% of them seen only once. Input material: central memory CD4+ T cells from blood. The origin of the receptors is a woman in her late teens or twenties in good health.

The CDR3 loop is CAISESIAGVEQYF. As DNA, the CDR3 is TGTGCCATCAGTGAGTCGATAGCGGGAGTGGAGCAGTACTTC. The genes are TRBV10-3 and TRBJ2-7; TRBD2 matches 9 bases. Germline loops: CDR1 ENHRY, CDR2 SYGVKD. The CDR3 contains 14 residues. V was clipped by 0 bases and J by 7 bases; unmatched bases: 4.

The rearrangement links TRBV4-2 to TRBJ1-5, with 7 bases that match TRBD1. In germline, CDR1 is LGHNA, CDR2 YNFKEQ. V was clipped by 1 base and J by 7 bases; unmatched bases: 10. The CDR3 consists of 16 residues. In nucleotides, the CDR3 is TGTGCCAGCAGCCAAGGACAGGGCGGGGTGGGGCAGCCCCAGCATTTT. It encodes CASSQGQGGVGQPQHF.

The chain combines TRBV29-1 with TRBJ1-1, with TRBD1 matching over 7 bases. This CDR3 contains 14 residues. J lost 2 bases, V lost 6 bases, and 9 bases had no gene match. Germline-derived CDR1 and CDR2 are SQVTM and ANQGSEA. CDR3 sequence (DNA): TGCAGCGTGGGAGACAGGGTTACTAACACTGAAGCTTTCTTT. It specifies CSVGDRVTNTEAFF.

The chain uses TRBV15 and TRBJ2-4; D is unresolved. Trimming took 1 base from V and 9 from J, leaving 13 bases between them. CDR1 and CDR2 (germline): LNHNV, YYDKDF (reference sequence). The CDR3 consists of 14 residues. The CDR3 spells CATSRVETRGIQYF. CDR3 coding DNA: TGTGCCACCAGCAGAGTCGAGACCCGAGGCATTCAGTACTTC.

This clone was observed a few times. The V gene is TRBV28, the J gene TRBJ2-1; TRBD2 matches 10 bases. Per germline, CDR1 MDHEN and CDR2 SYDVKM. J gave up 5 bases and V 5 bases, and 6 bases lay outside the gene matches. This CDR3 contains 15 residues. CDR3 bases: TGTGCCAGCAGTCAGCCTAGCGGGAGTCACAATGAGCAGTTCTTC. Protein product: CASSQPSGSHNEQFF.

In its sample, this clone was seen a few times. This sequence joins TRBV7-3 and TRBJ2-2, with D possibly TRBD1 on 6 matching bases. V was shortened by 2 bases and J by 5 bases, with 12 bases between the two germline ends. The CDR3 has 15 amino acids. Germline assignment: CDR1 SGHTA and CDR2 FQGTGA. The CDR3 DNA follows: TGTGCCAGCAGCTTAGACAGGTTATTGACCGGGGAGCTGTTTTTT. It encodes CASSLDRLLTGELFF.

This chain links TRBV25-1 with TRBJ1-3; TRBD1 is a possible D gene (5 bases). Trimming took off 8 bases at V and 2 bases at J, with 13 bases between the two ends. The germline CDR1 and CDR2 sequences are MGHDK and SYGVNS. The CDR3 extends over 14 amino acids. CDR3 sequence reads: CASAYDSTGNTIYF. DNA for the CDR3: TGTGCCAGCGCTTATGACAGTACTGGAAACACCATATATTTT.

This clone was picked up a small number of times. This chain connects TRBV7-2 to TRBJ2-5; 8 bases are a match to TRBD2. The germline gives CDR1 SGHTA, CDR2 FQGNSA. The CDR3 length is 14 residues. Losses at the gene ends were 3 bases for V and 2 bases for J; bases not matched to a gene: 2. The CDR3 nucleotides read TGTGCCAGCAGCTTGCGACTAGCGCAAGAGACCCAGTACTTC. This gives the protein CASSLRLAQETQYF. The whole variable domain, remainder taken from reference TRBV7-2 and TRBJ2-5, is GAGVSQSPSNKVTEKGKDVELRCDPISGHTALYWYRQSLGQGLEFLIYFQGNSAPDKSGLPSDRFSAERTGGSVSTLTIQRTQQEDSAVYLCASSLRLAQETQYFGPGTRLLVL.

The sample holds a few counts of this clone. CDR3: CASSVGSSGGAGGPGELFF. Here the CDR3 DNA reads TGTGCCAGCAGCGTAGGATCGTCCGGGGGAGCGGGAGGACCTGGGGAGCTGTTTTTT. This chain links TRBV9 with TRBJ2-2; TRBD2 aligns across 9 bases. This CDR3 spans 19 amino acids. J was trimmed by 8 bases and V by 0 bases; bases with no gene match: 17. CDR1 SGDLS and CDR2 YYNGEE come from the germline V gene.

This clone has more than one count but fewer than ten. This chain uses TRBV29-1 with TRBJ2-2; the match to TRBD2 covers 13 bases. The CDR3 sequence is 17 residues long. The ends lost 1 base at V and 1 base at J; junction bases unmatched: 3. The V gene's germline CDR1 is SQVTM and CDR2 ANQGSEA. The CDR3 nucleotides read TGCAGCGTTGAAGGGACTAGCGGGAGCCAGAACACCGGGGAGCTGTTTTTT. This sequence encodes CSVEGTSGSQNTGELFF.